The entry below gives a single T cell receptor (beta chain) sequence along with its context. The antigen is not known. MiXCR, applied by TCRdb to the 5' RACE reads, yields one record per CDR3 protein. Of tens of thousands of distinct CDR3 sequences listed, about 13% are singletons. The entry originates in a study of T-cell memory formation after mild COVID-19. Study results and limitations: Second-wave clones with a day 37 peak had unconfirmed SARS-CoV-2 specificity.

In germline, CDR1 is MDHEN, CDR2 SYDVKM. Trimming cost V 5 bases and J 6 bases, with 11 bases left between them. This CDR3 is built from 14 residues. This rearrangement joins TRBV28 to TRBJ1-6; the D gene is possibly TRBD1 (6 bases). The receptor was derived from a man aged 18-30 years who had mild COVID-19 (a few samples of this study predate the infection). Cell type and time point are not known. The sample consisted of PBMCs or a T cell subset sorted from them (not recorded which). CDR3 sequence reads: CASSVDRPNSPLHF. CDR3 nucleotide sequence: TGTGCCAGCAGTGTCGACAGGCCTAATTCACCCCTCCACTTT. The full variable domain, rest sourced from reference TRBV28 and TRBJ1-6, is DVKVTQSSRYLVKRTGEKVFLECVQDMDHENMFWYRQDPGLGLRLIYFSYDVKMKEKGDIPEGYSVSREKKERFSLILESASTNQTSMYLCASSVDRPNSPLHFGNGTRLTVT.